This T cell receptor beta chain was observed in a study of patients and donors after allogeneic stem cell transplantation. The germline CDR1 and CDR2 sequences are SGHVS and FNYEAQ. Trimming left V 3 bases short and J 3 bases short, with 6 bases between. This CDR3 region has 12 residues. TCRdb passed the RT-PCR reads through MiXCR, listing each CDR3 protein once. This sample carries under 200,000 distinct CDR3 sequences, approximately 31% of them seen once, and the ten largest clones take less than 3.5%. This clonotype originated in a human donor who was either an allogeneic HSCT recipient or a stem cell or donor lymphocyte infusion donor (not recorded which). It is not recorded whose cells these are; they may come from a transplant donor. The V call is TRBV7-6, the J call TRBJ2-7; D is unclear. Specimen: blood, either unsorted or a sorted T cell fraction (not recorded which). As DNA, the CDR3 is TGTGCCAGCAGCTTTACCCGCTACGAGCAGTACTTC. Its protein is CASSFTRYEQYF.